A single sample gave rise to the 19 T cell receptor beta chains below, sequenced in a study. Treg sorting used a CD4+CD25+CD127-/low gate. TCRdb called the 5' RACE reads again in MiXCR, with one record for every CDR3 protein. Of approximately 50,000 distinct CDR3 sequences listed, around 20% are singletons. The sample was tumor-infiltrating Tregs sorted from the breast tumor. All receptors derive from a female donor with breast cancer.

For this clonotype: One end of the junction varies from germline; a read error may be responsible. This chain connects TRBV6-6 to TRBJ2-1; 11 bases map to TRBD2. CDR3 size: 16 residues. Germline V gene data show CDR1 as MNHNY and CDR2 as SVGAGI (reference sequence). CDR3: CASREVSGGAGYEQCF. CDR3 DNA: TGTGCCAGCAGAGAAGTTAGCGGGGGGGCAGGCTATGAGCAGTGCTTC.

The chain couples TRBV24-1 to TRBJ1-2; 10 nucleotides agree with TRBD1. The CDR3 is 18 residues long. V lost 4 bases, J lost 7 bases, and 17 bases stayed unmatched. In germline, CDR1 is KGHDR, CDR2 SFDVKD. The CDR3 sequence: CATSDPGQGVNTPGGYTF. CDR3 DNA sequence: TGTGCCACCAGTGACCCCGGACAGGGGGTGAATACCCCAGGTGGCTACACCTTC.

This clonotype was observed a few times. The genes are TRBV5-1 and TRBJ2-1; D may be TRBD1 (7 bases). V was cut by 4 bases and J by 5 bases, with 19 bases left in between. This CDR3 comprises 16 residues. Germline lookup yields CDR1 SGHRS and CDR2 YFSETQ. CDR3: CASSPLPGGWNNEQFF. The CDR3, as DNA: TGCGCCAGCAGCCCACTCCCAGGGGGGTGGAACAATGAGCAGTTCTTC.

The sample holds a few counts of this clonotype. The V call is TRBV28, the J call TRBJ2-7; maybe TRBD2 (6 bases). This CDR3 spans 14 amino acids. The germline V gene has CDR1 MDHEN and CDR2 SYDVKM. Trimming stripped 7 bases from V and 3 bases from J, with 16 bases between. The CDR3 spells CASMGGASLYEQYF. As DNA, the CDR3 is TGTGCCAGCATGGGGGGAGCCTCCCTCTACGAGCAGTACTTC.

The V call is TRBV7-6, the J call TRBJ2-5; D is perhaps TRBD2 (6 bases). The CDR3 spans 13 residues. V was trimmed by 8 bases and J by 2 bases, leaving 12 bases between them. The V gene's germline CDR1 is SGHVS and CDR2 FNYEAQ. The CDR3 DNA sequence: TGTGCCAGCGCGGAGGGTAATCAAGAGACCCAGTACTTC. Protein: CASAEGNQETQYF.

This clonotype was counted many times. The rearrangement links TRBV20-1 to TRBJ1-1, with D maybe TRBD1 (6 bases). Trimming removed 6 bases from V and 3 bases from J, with 17 bases in between. Germline loops: CDR1 DFQATT, CDR2 SNEGSKA (reference sequence). The CDR3 covers 14 residues. CDR3 in DNA: TGCAGTGCAGCTACAGGGATGGTAGACACTGAAGCTTTCTTT. Amino acid sequence: CSAATGMVDTEAFF.

Concerning this clonotype: It may be a read error: a sequence one base away is much more abundant. For the CDR3, the DNA is TGTGCCAGCAGCCTTAGGGTAGGGTATGTGCAGTTCTTC. Its protein is CASSLRVGYVQFF. The rearrangement joins TRBV7-6 to TRBJ2-1; no clear D gene. Deletions cut 5 bases from V and 12 bases from J, with 17 bases between. CDR3 length: 13 amino acids. CDR1 and CDR2 (germline): SGHVS, FNYEAQ.

This clonotype was counted many times. The chain recombines TRBV7-2 with TRBJ2-2; D possibly corresponds to TRBD2 (5 bases). Germline CDR1 SGHTA, CDR2 FQGNSA. This CDR3 has 15 amino acids. Trimming removed 5 bases at V and 1 base at J, with 11 bases between. The CDR3 DNA follows: TGTGCCAGCAGCCTGGACTCGAGGAACACCGGGGAGCTGTTTTTT. Protein sequence: CASSLDSRNTGELFF.

The sample holds many counts of this clonotype. The V and J genes are TRBV5-1 and TRBJ2-6; tentatively, D is TRBD1 (6 bases). CDR1 SGHRS and CDR2 YFSETQ come from the germline V gene. The CDR3 length is 15 residues. With 2 bases removed from V and 2 bases from J, the gap between germline ends came to 8 bases. This chain's CDR3 is CASSLQGPGANVLTF. The CDR3 DNA follows: TGCGCCAGCAGCTTACAGGGCCCTGGGGCCAACGTCCTGACTTTC.

The V and J genes are TRBV15 and TRBJ1-5, with a tentative D call TRBD1 (6 bases). The CDR3 is 14 amino acids. V was cut by 3 bases and J by 5 bases, with 11 bases left in between. Per germline, CDR1 LNHNV and CDR2 YYDKDF (reference sequence). Written as DNA, the CDR3 is TGTGCCACCAGCAGCCCAGGGGTCCATCAGCCCCAGCATTTT. Its protein product is CATSSPGVHQPQHF.

As concerns this clonotype: The CDR3 does not end in the conserved phenylalanine or tryptophan, so this is likely a read error. V usage is TRBV29-1 and J usage is TRBJ2-3; 9 nucleotides align to TRBD2. CDR1 and CDR2 (germline): SQVTM, ANQGSEA. The junction had 0 bases not matched to a gene; V was cut back by 1 base and J by 1 base. The CDR3 sequence is 14 residues long. The CDR3 reads CSVEGGRGTDTQYL. CDR3 nucleotide sequence: TGCAGCGTTGAAGGCGGGAGGGGCACAGATACGCAGTATTTG.

This clonotype was detected ten times or more. The chain is built from TRBV29-1 and TRBJ2-1; 8 positions match TRBD1. The germline V gene encodes CDR1 SQVTM and CDR2 ANQGSEA. CDR3 length equals 16 residues. Trimming cost V 4 bases and J 3 bases; bases outside gene matches: 11. In DNA form, the CDR3 reads TGCAGCGTTGCGAGGGGCGAACAGGGGGGCTACAATGAGCAGTTCTTC. It translates to CSVARGEQGGYNEQFF.

This clonotype was seen at least ten times. This chain uses TRBV4-2 with TRBJ2-2, with TRBD1 matching 7 bases. The V segment lost 4 bases and the J segment 2 bases; nucleotides outside the gene matches: 4. Germline-derived CDR1 and CDR2 are LGHNA and YNFKEQ. This CDR3 spans 15 amino acids. The CDR3 DNA reads TGTGCCAGCAGCCCGGGACAGCCTAACACCGGGGAGCTGTTTTTT. Translating it yields CASSPGQPNTGELFF.

The table lists this clonotype with a few counts. This CDR3 reads CASSLGRANTGELFF. The CDR3 DNA reads TGCGCCAGCAGCTTGGGACGCGCGAACACCGGGGAGCTGTTTTTT. This chain joins TRBV5-1 and TRBJ2-2, with D unclear. Germline values: CDR1 SGHRS, CDR2 YFSETQ. The V end was cut by 0 bases, the J end by 0 bases, with 6 bases between. This CDR3 is built from 15 residues.

This clonotype was counted between two and nine times. CDR3 sequence reads: CASSKFGLAGDREQYF. As DNA, the CDR3 is TGCGCCAGCAGCAAGTTCGGACTAGCGGGAGATCGGGAGCAGTACTTC. The V call is TRBV4-1, the J call TRBJ2-7, with 13 bases that match TRBD2. The junction had 11 bases not matched to a gene; V was cut back by 5 bases and J by 7 bases. This CDR3 region has 16 residues. Germline V gene data show CDR1 as MGHRA and CDR2 as YSYEKL.

This clonotype was picked up a small number of times. The J gene is TRBJ2-1, the V gene TRBV7-3; D gene uncertain. The V and J ends lost 1 base and 2 bases respectively, with 3 bases between them. The CDR3 is 13 residues long. Germline-derived CDR1 and CDR2 are SGHTA and FQGTGA. The DNA for the CDR3 is TGTGCCAGCAGCTTAAGGACCTACAATGAGCAGTTCTTC. This translates into CASSLRTYNEQFF.

This clonotype was seen repeatedly, ten times or more. The V gene is TRBV12-3 or TRBV12-4, the J gene TRBJ1-4; the D is unclear. This CDR3 is 13 amino acids long. V was pared by 6 bases and J by 8 bases, with 13 bases between. CDR3 DNA: TGTGCCAGCAGAATGGTTGTAGGGGAAAAACTGTTTTTT. Its translation: CASRMVVGEKLFF.

At least ten counts were recorded for this clonotype. This chain uses TRBV10-3 with TRBJ1-1, with D perhaps TRBD1 (5 bases). Germline assignment: CDR1 ENHRY and CDR2 SYGVKD. Trimming cost V 6 bases and J 1 base, with 12 bases left between them. The CDR3 is 14 residues long. CDR3 DNA: TGTGCCATCAGGGAAGACAGCACGAACACTGAAGCTTTCTTT. It is translated as CAIREDSTNTEAFF.

On this clonotype: One base away lies a much larger clone, so this may be a sequencing read error. The chain joins TRBV5-1 to TRBJ1-1, with a tentative D call TRBD1 (5 bases). This CDR3 is built from 14 residues. The germline V gene has CDR1 SGHRS and CDR2 YFSETQ. CDR3 residues: CASSSSPRAGEVFF. The CDR3 DNA is TGCGCCAGCAGCTCCTCTCCCAGGGCGGGGGAAGTTTTCTTT.